This T cell receptor beta chain is drawn from a study of early T cells in non-severe SARS-CoV-2 infection. This clonotype was found many times. TCRdb independently ran MiXCR on the 5' RACE reads; one entry per CDR3 protein. The sample has about 70,000 distinct CDR3 sequences, 9.5% to 15% seen once. The sequence was collected from an adult who was a healthcare worker with PCR-confirmed SARS-CoV-2 infection or an uninfected control (not recorded which). The sample was whole blood.

The CDR3 protein is CSASSGQRDYEQYF. As DNA, the CDR3 is TGCAGTGCTAGTTCGGGACAGAGGGACTACGAGCAGTACTTC. This chain connects TRBV20-1 to TRBJ2-7; the match to TRBD1 covers 7 bases. CDR1 and CDR2 (germline): DFQATT, SNEGSKA (reference sequence). The junction had 8 bases not matched to a gene; V was cut back by 3 bases and J by 3 bases. The CDR3 loop spans 14 amino acids.